What follows are 20 T cell receptor beta chains derived from one specimen sequenced in a study of blood T cells in healthy people across ages. Then a second PCR, running about 6 to 11 cycles, was carried out with a sample-barcoded 5' primer and a J-beta primer mix. Using its own MiXCR run on the 5' RACE reads, TCRdb lists one record per CDR3 protein. The sample lists over 500,000 distinct CDR3 sequences; about 29% were seen once. The sample was also reused in another study, on T cells of mothers and their children.

Sequences were obtained from blood. The receptors here all came from a boy aged 2 to 9 in good health.

This clonotype appeared a few times. The V call is TRBV20-1, the J call TRBJ2-5; 7 bases align to TRBD1. Gene TRBJ2-7 matches the end of the DNA better, so the J call may be wrong. This CDR3 comprises 15 residues. The V gene's germline CDR1 is DFQATT and CDR2 SNEGSKA (reference sequence). The CDR3 here is CSARTPGQSSYEQYF. The CDR3 coding sequence is TGCAGTGCTAGAACCCCGGGACAGAGCTCCTACGAGCAGTACTTC.

This clonotype was seen only a few times. A much larger clone lies a single base off, so this may be a read error. The chain recombines TRBV19 with TRBJ2-7; 7 bases align to TRBD1. The CDR3 spans 12 residues. CDR1 is LNHDA, CDR2 SQIVND, per germline (reference sequence). Trimming took 9 bases from V and 0 from J; bases not matched to a gene: 2. The CDR3 DNA reads as TGTGCCAGCGGACAGGACTCCTACGAGCAGTACTTC. This gives the protein CASGQDSYEQYF.

This clonotype has only a few counts. The chain uses TRBV3-1 and TRBJ2-5; TRBD1 might be the D (5 bases). V was clipped by 4 bases and J by 13 bases, with 22 bases between them. Germline V lookup: CDR1 LGHDT, CDR2 YNNKEL (reference sequence). The CDR3 runs to 14 residues. As DNA, the CDR3 is TGTGCCAGCAGCCCTATGAGACAGTCCCCAAGGGGGTACTTC. Protein: CASSPMRQSPRGYF.

The chain couples TRBV7-2 to TRBJ2-7, with 15 positions matching TRBD2. CDR1 and CDR2 from the germline V gene are SGHTA and FQGNSA. CDR3 size: 15 residues. V dropped 7 bases and J dropped 4; count of bases not matched to a gene: 5. CDR3 nucleotides: TGTGCCAGCACCCGGACTAGCGGGGGGGCATACGAGCAGTACTTC. It translates to CASTRTSGGAYEQYF. The whole variable domain, filled in from reference TRBV7-2 and TRBJ2-7, reads GAGVSQSPSNKVTEKGKDVELRCDPISGHTALYWYRQSLGQGLEFLIYFQGNSAPDKSGLPSDRFSAERTGGSVSTLTIQRTQQEDSAVYLCASTRTSGGAYEQYFGPGTRLTVT.

This chain uses TRBV9 with TRBJ1-4; D is unclear. The CDR3 loop spans 14 amino acids. Germline CDR1 SGDLS, CDR2 YYNGEE. V lost 4 bases to trimming and J lost 8 bases, with 15 bases between them. CDR3 residues: CASSPDGRTEKLFF. In DNA form, the CDR3 reads TGTGCCAGCAGCCCCGACGGGAGAACCGAAAAACTGTTTTTT.

This clonotype has more than one count but fewer than ten. The chain couples TRBV5-1 to TRBJ2-6; weak D call: TRBD1 (5 bases). V was clipped by 3 bases and J by 2 bases, with 18 bases between them. The CDR3 has 18 amino acids. Per germline, CDR1 SGHRS and CDR2 YFSETQ. The CDR3 sequence: CASSSTTMEGAGANVLTF. The CDR3 bases are TGCGCCAGCAGCTCCACCACGATGGAAGGGGCTGGGGCCAACGTCCTGACTTTC.

This clonotype has more than one count but fewer than ten. The chain is built from TRBV18 and TRBJ1-2; no definite D call. Trimming removed 3 bases from V and 8 bases from J, with 13 bases in between. Germline CDR1 KGHSH, CDR2 LQKENI. The CDR3 runs to 13 residues. The CDR3 loop reads CASSPRTTEGYTF. CDR3 DNA sequence: TGTGCCAGCTCACCTCGGACCACTGAGGGCTACACCTTC. The full variable domain, with the rest looked up from reference TRBV18 and TRBJ1-2, is NAGVMQNPRHLVRRRGQEARLRCSPMKGHSHVYWYRQLPEEGLKFMVYLQKENIIDESGMPKERFSAEFPKEGPSILRIQQVVRGDSAAYFCASSPRTTEGYTFGSGTRLTVV.

This clonotype was counted only a few times. This chain links TRBV12-3 or TRBV12-4 with TRBJ1-5, with TRBD1 identical over 8 bases. This CDR3 has 15 residues. The trim removed 5 bases at V and 7 bases at J, leaving 10 bases unmatched. The CDR3 bases are TGTGCCAGCAGTAACTCGACAGGGGAGAGGCAGCCCCAGCATTTT. Residues: CASSNSTGERQPQHF.

The chain links TRBV18 to TRBJ2-1; 10 bases are shared with TRBD2. The CDR3 runs 16 residues. After removal of 6 bases from V and 7 bases from J, the junction contained 12 bases not matched to a gene. In germline, CDR1 is KGHSH, CDR2 LQKENI. The CDR3 DNA follows: TGTGCCAGCTCTCCAGGCACTAGCGGGATTGTGAATGAGCAGTTCTTC. It yields the protein CASSPGTSGIVNEQFF.

This rearrangement joins TRBV12-3 or TRBV12-4 to TRBJ1-2; D gene ambiguous. The CDR3 totals 13 residues. V lost 6 bases and J lost 3, with 11 bases in between. DNA for the CDR3: TGTGCCAGCAGCCGGGTCACCTACTATGGCTACACCTTC. Amino acids: CASSRVTYYGYTF.

V and J are TRBV29-1 and TRBJ2-2; D gene unclear. This CDR3 is built from 13 residues. Trimming removed 7 bases at V and 7 bases at J, with 16 bases between. Germline V gene lookup returns CDR1 SQVTM and CDR2 ANQGSEA. DNA for the CDR3: TGCAGCGGCCGAGCCACCGTGGACGGGGAGCTGTTTTTT. Encoded protein: CSGRATVDGELFF.

This clonotype was seen a few times. The chain couples TRBV6-2 or TRBV6-3 to TRBJ2-2; TRBD1 might be the D (5 bases). Germline-derived CDR1 and CDR2 are MNHEY and SVGEGT. CDR3 length: 16 residues. Trimming shortened V by 2 bases and J by 0 bases, and 10 bases separated the two germline ends. This CDR3 is CASSYQGPSNTGELFF. CDR3 coding DNA: TGTGCCAGCAGTTACCAGGGTCCGTCGAACACCGGGGAGCTGTTTTTT.

The genes are TRBV27 and TRBJ1-2; 8 nucleotides line up with TRBD1. Germline assignment: CDR1 MNHEY and CDR2 SMNVEV (reference sequence). V lost 6 bases and J lost 4; bases outside the gene matches: 13. There are 16 residues in the CDR3. The CDR3 here is CASRKTVTDRVYGYTF. CDR3 sequence (DNA): TGTGCCAGCAGAAAAACAGTGACGGACAGGGTCTATGGCTACACCTTC.

This clonotype was detected only a few times. The genes are TRBV6-6 and TRBJ2-5; D perhaps matches TRBD2 (5 bases). Per the germline V gene, CDR1 is MNHNY and CDR2 is SVGAGI (reference sequence). V lost 2 bases and J 2 bases, leaving 12 bases between the germline ends. The CDR3 has 15 amino acids. The CDR3 sequence is CASSYGLYEQETQYF. CDR3 bases: TGTGCCAGCAGTTACGGACTGTACGAGCAAGAGACCCAGTACTTC.

This clonotype appeared a few times. The chain links TRBV7-2 to TRBJ2-5, with D hard to call. TRBJ2-7 matches the DNA end more closely, so the J call is doubtful. The length of the CDR3 is 13 residues. CDR1 is SGHTA, CDR2 FQGNSA, per germline. The CDR3 coding sequence is TGTGCCAGCAGGCCCCCCTCATCCTACGAGCAGTACTTC. It yields the protein CASRPPSSYEQYF.

The CDR3 reads CSAQQGTSVTEETQYF. Here the CDR3 DNA reads TGCAGTGCTCAGCAGGGGACGTCGGTGACTGAAGAGACCCAGTACTTC. The V gene is TRBV20-1, the J gene TRBJ2-5; the D gene is possibly TRBD1 (6 bases). V dropped 5 bases and J dropped 3 bases, with 22 bases sitting between them. The germline gives CDR1 DFQATT, CDR2 SNEGSKA (reference sequence). This CDR3 is built from 16 residues.

This rearrangement joins TRBV20-1 to TRBJ2-7; 8 nucleotides match TRBD2. With V trimmed by 5 bases and J by 5 bases, 8 bases remained unmatched. Germline V CDR1 and CDR2: DFQATT, SNEGSKA (reference sequence). The CDR3 is made up of 13 amino acids. In nucleotides, the CDR3 is TGCAGTGCTTTACTAGCGGCGGGCCACGAGCAGTACTTC. Translated: CSALLAAGHEQYF.

V and J are TRBV20-1 and TRBJ2-7, with 10 bases identical to TRBD1. Germline assignment: CDR1 DFQATT and CDR2 SNEGSKA (reference sequence). This CDR3 is 15 amino acids long. Unmatched junction bases numbered 9, after V lost 4 bases and J lost 3 bases. As DNA, the CDR3 is TGCAGTGCTAACAACGCCCGGGACAGGGGCTACGAGCAGTACTTC. Residues: CSANNARDRGYEQYF.

V gene TRBV29-1 combines with J gene TRBJ2-5, with D possibly matching TRBD1 (6 bases). The germline CDR1 and CDR2 sequences are SQVTM and ANQGSEA. The length of the CDR3 is 13 residues. V dropped 8 bases and J dropped 4 bases, with 17 bases sitting between them. Here the CDR3 DNA reads TGCAGCCCTAGCTTCAGGGGACGAGAGACCCAGTACTTC. Translated: CSPSFRGRETQYF.

This clonotype occurred a few times. The genes are TRBV5-6 and TRBJ2-5; TRBD2 matches at 8 bases. The DNA end is more similar to TRBJ2-7, so the J call may be wrong. Germline CDR1 and CDR2: SGHDT and YYEEEE. The CDR3 is 16 amino acids. DNA of the CDR3: TGTGCCAGCAGCTTGAAACGGGAGGGCCGGCCCTACGAGCAGTACTTC. Its translation is CASSLKREGRPYEQYF.